A single sample gave rise to the 5 T cell receptor beta chains below, sequenced in a study of cytomegalovirus exposure and HLA in healthy donors. 13 Jbeta primers and 60 Vbeta primers were used for the PCR. Measured with immunoSEQ multiplex PCR; TCRdb has only the in-frame clones, and not every one. The profile shows 120,000 to 150,000 clones, 9.4% of them singletons. The specimen sequenced was PBMCs. The receptors stem from a male donor in good health and CMV-seronegative.

The gene calls are TRBV28 and TRBJ1-1; 7 bases agree with TRBD1. Germline V CDR1 and CDR2: MDHEN, SYDVKM. Unmatched junction bases numbered 8, after V lost 6 bases and J lost 4 bases. CDR3 size: 14 residues. CDR3 in DNA: TGTGCCAGCAGGACGACAGGGAAGGGCACTGAAGCTTTCTTT. This encodes CASRTTGKGTEAFF.

There are a few counts of this clone. The chain employs TRBV2 and TRBJ1-4; perhaps TRBD1 as D (6 bases). The ends were cut back, 4 bases at V and 0 bases at J, with 9 bases in the middle. Germline V gene lookup returns CDR1 SNHLY and CDR2 FYNNEI. The length of the CDR3 is 15 residues. Here the CDR3 reads CASSVQGTTNEKLFF. In nucleotides, the CDR3 is TGTGCCAGCAGTGTTCAGGGGACAACTAATGAAAAACTGTTTTTT.

J is TRBJ1-2 and V is TRBV27; D is perhaps TRBD1 (5 bases). The germline V gene has CDR1 MNHEY and CDR2 SMNVEV (reference sequence). This CDR3 contains 16 residues. V was cut by 0 bases and J by 3 bases, with 14 bases left in between. Here the CDR3 reads CASSLSRGLPDYGYTF. The CDR3 bases are TGTGCCAGCAGTTTATCCCGGGGACTTCCGGACTATGGCTACACCTTC.

CDR3: CAACSRYNQPQHF. The CDR3 nucleotides are TGCGCCGCTTGCTCGCGGTACAATCAGCCCCAGCATTTT. This chain connects TRBV23-1 to TRBJ1-5; D is unclear. TRBV23-1 is treated as an ORF (open reading frame) with a function not yet certain. V gave up 11 bases and J gave up 3 bases, with 14 bases separating them. The CDR3 contains 13 residues.

The chain's CDR3 is CASTTGTGELFF. The CDR3 DNA follows: TGTGCCAGCACCACCGGCACCGGGGAGCTGTTTTTT. The chain joins TRBV19 to TRBJ2-2; no reliable D call. The CDR3 covers 12 residues. Trimming removed 9 bases at V and 4 bases at J, with 9 bases between. The germline V gene has CDR1 LNHDA and CDR2 SQIVND (reference sequence). The whole variable domain, remainder taken from reference TRBV19 and TRBJ2-2, is DGGITQSPKYLFRKEGQNVTLSCEQNLNHDAMYWYRQDPGQGLRLIYYSQIVNDFQKGDIAEGYSVSREKKESFPLTVTSAQKNPTAFYLCASTTGTGELFFGEGSRLTVL.